The sequence of this T cell receptor beta chain was determined in a study of blood T cell repertoires in COVID-19. Study details: Acute and convalescent COVID-19 samples came from the United States, Italy and Spain. The cDNA or gDNA used as material had been derived from T cells, B-cell-depleted T cells, or PBMCs.

Original processing methods: Amplification of reference gene primers provided the estimated nucleated cell counts. Using immunoSEQ multiplex PCR, the repertoire was profiled, and TCRdb retains in-frame clones only, with some absent. That table furnishes V, J and clone size, whereas the DNA furnished D and trimming. Of about 71,000 clones in the sample, over 80% are singletons; the top ten hold roughly 15%. This clone showed up just a few times. With 4 bases removed from V and 7 bases from J, the gap between germline ends came to 13 bases. This CDR3 region has 14 residues. CDR1 and CDR2 (germline): KGHDR, SFDVKD.

The rearrangement uses TRBV24-1 and TRBJ1-5; a weak D match, TRBD1 (6 bases). The receptor was isolated from a woman older than 75 with acute or convalescent COVID-19. Specimen: peripheral blood. CDR3 nucleotide sequence: TGTGCCACCAGTGACACAGGGATCCGACAGCCCCAGCATTTT. As protein: CATSDTGIRQPQHF.